Below, 8 T cell receptor beta chains from the same sample are listed, as sequenced in a study of tumor-infiltrating lymphocytes in primary liver carcinoma. TCR beta cDNA came from approximately 490 ng total RNA, primed with a constant-region primer. ARM-PCR was slightly modified, and three nested multiplex PCR rounds with it gave rise to the TCR beta libraries. PCR rounds one and two used TRBV1-TRBV30 forward primers with a C-beta reverse primer for roughly 9 cycles each. From the multiplex PCR reads, TCRdb called clonotypes with MiXCR, one entry per CDR3 protein. Seen here are about 310,000 distinct CDR3 sequences, 58% observed once, and the top ten hold around 15%. They got blood RNA out of unsorted whole blood and also pulled out germline DNA. Sequenced: peripheral blood. The receptors were gathered from a woman between 25 and 40 years old with primary liver carcinoma and hepatitis B virus infection.

This clonotype was counted once. This CDR3 is missing its conserved last phenylalanine or tryptophan, likely due to a read error. The rearrangement uses TRBV11-2 and TRBJ2-1, with D maybe TRBD2 (6 bases). CDR1 SGHAT and CDR2 FQNNGV come from the germline V gene. CDR3 length: 18 residues. This CDR3 reads CASSFGREKGRPGNGQFI. In nucleotides, the CDR3 is TGTGCCAGCAGCTTCGGTCGGGAGAAGGGGCGCCCAGGCAATGGGCAGTTCATC.

On this clonotype: Being one base from a much bigger clone, this may be a read error. The chain carries TRBV29-1 and TRBJ1-1; D perhaps matches TRBD1 (6 bases). Germline lookup yields CDR1 SQVTM and CDR2 ANQGSEA. CDR3 size: 16 residues. The CDR3 loop is CRDWTATSLRGTEAFF. As DNA, the CDR3 is TGCAGGGACTGGACAGCCACCTCTCTAAGGGGCACTGAAGCTTTCTTT.

The chain couples TRBV6-1 to TRBJ2-2, with 9 bases fitting TRBD2. The CDR3 contains 17 residues. Germline V gives CDR1 MNHNS, CDR2 SASEGT. Unmatched junction bases numbered 13, after V lost 6 bases and J lost 5 bases. The CDR3 region is CASRKRELAGGTGELFF. For the CDR3, the DNA is TGTGCCAGCAGAAAACGGGAACTAGCGGGTGGGACCGGGGAGCTGTTTTTT.

This clonotype was detected a few times. An end of the junction differs from the germline gene, which may be a read error. V gene TRBV5-4 combines with J gene TRBJ2-1; 8 bases are shared with TRBD1. Germline loops: CDR1 SGHNT, CDR2 YYREEE (reference sequence). The CDR3 is 12 amino acids. CDR3 nucleotides: TGTGCTAGCAGGGACAGGAACAATGAGCAGTTCTTC. This encodes CASRDRNNEQFF.

A note on this clonotype: Compared with germline, one end of the junction differs, possibly owing to a read error. The chain recombines TRBV5-1 with TRBJ1-2, with unresolved D. Germline V gives CDR1 SGHRS, CDR2 YFSETQ. This CDR3 comprises 12 residues. CDR3 region: CDSSRTADGYTF. Written as DNA, the CDR3 is TGCGACAGCAGCCGGACGGCAGATGGCTACACCTTT.

Turning to this clonotype: One end of the junction is discordant with germline, which a read error may explain. The J gene is TRBJ2-1, the V gene TRBV6-6; 9 bases are shared with TRBD2. CDR3 length: 15 residues. The germline V gene encodes CDR1 MNHNY and CDR2 SVGAGI (reference sequence). In DNA, the CDR3 is TGTGCCGGCAGTTACTCCGGGACTAGCAACAATGAGCAGTTCTTC. Its translation is CAGSYSGTSNNEQFF.

Regarding this clonotype: A much larger clone lies one base from this, so it may be a read error. The chain couples TRBV6-1 to TRBJ2-7; TRBD2 agrees at 7 bases. The CDR3 contains 14 residues. Germline V CDR1 and CDR2: MNHNS, SASEGT. CDR3 region: CASSRLAFSYDQYF. The CDR3 coding sequence is TGTGCCAGCAGTAGACTAGCTTTCAGCTACGATCAGTACTTC.

About this clonotype itself: Sequence at one end of the junction differs from germline and may be a read error. The chain carries TRBV11-2 and TRBJ1-1, with D uncertain. This CDR3 contains 13 residues. Germline assignment: CDR1 SGHAT and CDR2 FQNNGV. CDR3 DNA: TGTGCCATCAGCTTAATCGACAAAGCTGACGCTTTCTTT. It codes for CAISLIDKADAFF.